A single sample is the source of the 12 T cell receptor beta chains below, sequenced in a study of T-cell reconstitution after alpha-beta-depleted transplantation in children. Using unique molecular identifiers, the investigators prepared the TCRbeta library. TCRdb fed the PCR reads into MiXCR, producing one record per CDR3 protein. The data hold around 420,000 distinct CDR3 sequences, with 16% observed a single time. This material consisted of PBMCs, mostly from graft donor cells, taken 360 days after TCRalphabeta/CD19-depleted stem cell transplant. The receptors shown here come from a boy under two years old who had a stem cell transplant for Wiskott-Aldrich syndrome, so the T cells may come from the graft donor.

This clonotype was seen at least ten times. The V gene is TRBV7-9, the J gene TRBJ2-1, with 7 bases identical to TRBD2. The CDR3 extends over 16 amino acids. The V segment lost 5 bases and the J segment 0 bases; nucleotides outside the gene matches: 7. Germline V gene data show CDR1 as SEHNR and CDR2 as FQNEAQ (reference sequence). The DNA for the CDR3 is TGTGCCAGCAGCCGAGCCGGCGGGAGCTCCTACAATGAGCAGTTCTTC. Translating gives CASSRAGGSSYNEQFF.

In nucleotides, the CDR3 is TGTGCCAGCAGTCGAGGGGGGAGTACCCAGTACTTC. Its translation is CASSRGGSTQYF. The chain has TRBV12-3 or TRBV12-4 and TRBJ2-5, with D perhaps TRBD1 or TRBD2 (6 bases each). The CDR3 has 12 amino acids. V was pared by 5 bases and J by 8 bases, with 12 bases between.

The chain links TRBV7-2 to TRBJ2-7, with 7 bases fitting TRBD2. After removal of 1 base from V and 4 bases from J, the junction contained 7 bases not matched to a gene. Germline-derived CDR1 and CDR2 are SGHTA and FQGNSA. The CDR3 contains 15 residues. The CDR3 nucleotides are TGTGCCAGCAGCTTAGTACGGGGCGGGGGATACGAGCAGTACTTC. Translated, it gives CASSLVRGGGYEQYF.

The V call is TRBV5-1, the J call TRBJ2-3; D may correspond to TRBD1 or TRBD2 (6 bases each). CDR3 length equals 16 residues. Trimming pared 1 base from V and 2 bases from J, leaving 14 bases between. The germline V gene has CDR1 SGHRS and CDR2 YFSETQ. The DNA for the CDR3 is TGCGCCAGCAGCTTGAGGGGGGCGTGGTACACAGATACGCAGTATTTT. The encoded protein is CASSLRGAWYTDTQYF.

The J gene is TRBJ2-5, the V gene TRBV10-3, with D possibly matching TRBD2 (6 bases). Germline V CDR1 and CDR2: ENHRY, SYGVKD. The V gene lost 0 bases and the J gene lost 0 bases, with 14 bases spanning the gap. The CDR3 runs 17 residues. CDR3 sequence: CAISESEGLGYQETQYF. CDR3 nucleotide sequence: TGTGCCATCAGTGAGTCGGAGGGACTTGGCTACCAAGAGACCCAGTACTTC.

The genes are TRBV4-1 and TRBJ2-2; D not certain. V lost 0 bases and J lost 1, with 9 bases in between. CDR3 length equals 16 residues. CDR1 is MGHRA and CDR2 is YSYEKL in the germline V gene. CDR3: CASSQERRLNTGELFF. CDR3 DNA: TGCGCCAGCAGCCAAGAGAGGAGACTGAACACCGGGGAGCTGTTTTTT.

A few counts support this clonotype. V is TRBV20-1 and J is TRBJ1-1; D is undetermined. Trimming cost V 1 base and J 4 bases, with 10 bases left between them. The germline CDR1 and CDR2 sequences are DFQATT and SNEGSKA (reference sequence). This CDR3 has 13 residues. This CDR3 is CSARVGRPTEAFF. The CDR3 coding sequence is TGCAGTGCTAGAGTCGGACGGCCCACTGAAGCTTTCTTT.

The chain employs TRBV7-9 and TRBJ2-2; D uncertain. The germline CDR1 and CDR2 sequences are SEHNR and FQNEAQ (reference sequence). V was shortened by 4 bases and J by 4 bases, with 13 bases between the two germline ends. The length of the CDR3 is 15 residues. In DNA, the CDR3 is TGTGCCAGCAGCTCCCGGATTATCATCACCGGGGAGCTGTTTTTT. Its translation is CASSSRIIITGELFF.

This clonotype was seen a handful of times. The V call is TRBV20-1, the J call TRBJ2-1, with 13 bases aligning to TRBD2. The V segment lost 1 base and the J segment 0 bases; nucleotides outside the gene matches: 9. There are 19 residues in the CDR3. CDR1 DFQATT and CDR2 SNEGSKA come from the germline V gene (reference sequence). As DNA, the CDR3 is TGCAGTGCTAGAGGGGTGGGACTAGCGGGAAGAAGCTCCTACAATGAGCAGTTCTTC. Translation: CSARGVGLAGRSSYNEQFF.

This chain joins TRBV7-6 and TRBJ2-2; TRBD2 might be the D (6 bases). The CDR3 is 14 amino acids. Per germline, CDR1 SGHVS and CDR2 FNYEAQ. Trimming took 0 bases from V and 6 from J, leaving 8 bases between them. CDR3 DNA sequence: TGTGCCAGCAGCTTAGCGTGGGGGGCCGGGGAGCTGTTTTTT. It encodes CASSLAWGAGELFF.

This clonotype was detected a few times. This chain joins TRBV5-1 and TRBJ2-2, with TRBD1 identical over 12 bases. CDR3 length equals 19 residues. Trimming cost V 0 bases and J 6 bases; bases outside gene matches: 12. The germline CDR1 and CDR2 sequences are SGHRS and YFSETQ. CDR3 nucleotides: TGCGCCAGCAGCTTGGAAGCCCCATCGGGACAGGGGGCGGCCGGGGAGCTGTTTTTT. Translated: CASSLEAPSGQGAAGELFF.

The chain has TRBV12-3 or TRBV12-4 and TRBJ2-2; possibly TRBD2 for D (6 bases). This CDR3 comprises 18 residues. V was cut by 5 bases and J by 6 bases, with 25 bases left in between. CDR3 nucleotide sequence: TGTGCCAGCAGTCCCTTTATTGGGGCTAGCGTGGGTCCCGGGGAGCTGTTTTTT. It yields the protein CASSPFIGASVGPGELFF.